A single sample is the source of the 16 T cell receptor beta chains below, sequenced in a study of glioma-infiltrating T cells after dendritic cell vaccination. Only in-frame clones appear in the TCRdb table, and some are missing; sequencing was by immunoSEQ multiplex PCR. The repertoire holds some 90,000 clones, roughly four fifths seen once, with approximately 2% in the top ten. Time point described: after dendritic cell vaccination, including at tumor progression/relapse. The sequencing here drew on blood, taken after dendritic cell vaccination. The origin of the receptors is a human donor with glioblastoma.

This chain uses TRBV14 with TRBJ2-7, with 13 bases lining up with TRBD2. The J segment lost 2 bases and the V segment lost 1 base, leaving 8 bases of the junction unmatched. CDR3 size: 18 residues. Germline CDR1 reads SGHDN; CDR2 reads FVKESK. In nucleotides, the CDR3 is TGTGCCAGCAGCCAAGGGACTAGCGGGAGTCTTTGGGCCTACGAGCAGTACGTC. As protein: CASSQGTSGSLWAYEQYV.

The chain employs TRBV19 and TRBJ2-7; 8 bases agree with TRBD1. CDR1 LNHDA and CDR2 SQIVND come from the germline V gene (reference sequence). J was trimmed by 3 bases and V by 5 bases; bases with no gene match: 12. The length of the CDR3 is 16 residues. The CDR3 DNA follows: TGTGCCAGTAGTCCGGCAGGGGGCCGTACCGTCTACGAGCAGTACTTC. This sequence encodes CASSPAGGRTVYEQYF. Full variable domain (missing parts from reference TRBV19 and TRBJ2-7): DGGITQSPKYLFRKEGQNVTLSCEQNLNHDAMYWYRQDPGQGLRLIYYSQIVNDFQKGDIAEGYSVSREKKESFPLTVTSAQKNPTAFYLCASSPAGGRTVYEQYFGPGTRLTVT.

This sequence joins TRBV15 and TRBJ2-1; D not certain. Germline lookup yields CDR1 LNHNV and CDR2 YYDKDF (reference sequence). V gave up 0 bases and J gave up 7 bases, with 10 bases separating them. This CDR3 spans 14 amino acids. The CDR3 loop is CATSRDRVWNEQFF. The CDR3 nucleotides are TGTGCCACCAGCAGAGATCGGGTTTGGAATGAGCAGTTCTTC.

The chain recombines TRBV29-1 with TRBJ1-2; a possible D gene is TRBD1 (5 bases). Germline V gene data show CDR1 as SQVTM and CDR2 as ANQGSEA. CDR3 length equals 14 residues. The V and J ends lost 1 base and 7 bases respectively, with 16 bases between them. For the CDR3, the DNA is TGCAGCGTTGAAGTTGGGAGGGGCTCAGGTGGCTACACCTTC. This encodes CSVEVGRGSGGYTF.

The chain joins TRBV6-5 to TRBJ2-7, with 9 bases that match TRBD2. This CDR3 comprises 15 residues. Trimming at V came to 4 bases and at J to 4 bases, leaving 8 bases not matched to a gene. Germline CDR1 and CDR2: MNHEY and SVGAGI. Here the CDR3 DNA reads TGTGCCAGCAGTTCAACCGGGACTAGCATGTACGAGCAGTACTTC. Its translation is CASSSTGTSMYEQYF.

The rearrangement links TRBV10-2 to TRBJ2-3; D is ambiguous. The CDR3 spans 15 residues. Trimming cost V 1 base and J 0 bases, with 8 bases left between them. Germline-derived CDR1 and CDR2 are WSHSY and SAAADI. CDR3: CASSEWAASTDTQYF. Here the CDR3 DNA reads TGCGCCAGCAGTGAGTGGGCTGCTAGCACAGATACGCAGTATTTT.

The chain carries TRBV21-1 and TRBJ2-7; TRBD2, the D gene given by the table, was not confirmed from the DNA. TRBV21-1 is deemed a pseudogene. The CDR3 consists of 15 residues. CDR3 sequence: CASSGRLAEPYEQYV. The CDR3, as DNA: TGTGCCAGCAGCGGCCGACTAGCGGAGCCCTACGAGCAGTACGTC.

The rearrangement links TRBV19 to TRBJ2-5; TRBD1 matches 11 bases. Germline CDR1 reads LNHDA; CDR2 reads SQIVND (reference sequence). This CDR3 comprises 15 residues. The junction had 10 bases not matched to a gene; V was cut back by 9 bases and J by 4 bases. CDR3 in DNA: TGTGCCAGCCGGAATCAGGACAGGGGGCTAGAGACCCAGTACTTC. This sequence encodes CASRNQDRGLETQYF.

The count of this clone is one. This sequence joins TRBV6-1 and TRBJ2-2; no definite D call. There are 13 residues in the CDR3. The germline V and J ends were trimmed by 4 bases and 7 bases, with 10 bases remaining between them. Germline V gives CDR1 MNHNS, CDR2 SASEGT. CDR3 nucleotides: TGTGCCAGCAGTGCAAGCCTTGGCGGGGAGCTGTTTTTT. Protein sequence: CASSASLGGELFF.

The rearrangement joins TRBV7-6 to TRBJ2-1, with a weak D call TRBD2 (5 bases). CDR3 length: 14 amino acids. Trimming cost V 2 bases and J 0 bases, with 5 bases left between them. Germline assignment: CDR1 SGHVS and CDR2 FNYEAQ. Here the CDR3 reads CASSLTSSYNEQFF. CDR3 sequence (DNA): TGTGCCAGCAGCTTAACTAGCTCCTACAATGAGCAGTTCTTC.

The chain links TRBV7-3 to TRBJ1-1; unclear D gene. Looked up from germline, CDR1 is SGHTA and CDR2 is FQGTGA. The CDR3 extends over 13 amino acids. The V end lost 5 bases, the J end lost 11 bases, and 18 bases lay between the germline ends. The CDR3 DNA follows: TGTGCCAGCAGCGAGCGCGCGAACCGGGAGGCTTTCTTT. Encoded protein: CASSERANREAFF.

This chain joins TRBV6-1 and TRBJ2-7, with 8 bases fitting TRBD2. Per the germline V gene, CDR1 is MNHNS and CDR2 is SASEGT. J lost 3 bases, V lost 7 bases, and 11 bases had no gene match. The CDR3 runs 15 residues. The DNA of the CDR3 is TGTGCCAGCACCCCCTCGGCGGGGGGAATCTACGAGCAGTACTTC. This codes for CASTPSAGGIYEQYF.

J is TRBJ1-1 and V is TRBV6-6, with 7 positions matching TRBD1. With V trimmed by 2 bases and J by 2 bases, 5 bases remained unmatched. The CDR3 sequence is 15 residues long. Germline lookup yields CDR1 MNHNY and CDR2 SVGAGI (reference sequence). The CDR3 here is CASSYGTDLNTEAFF. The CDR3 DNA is TGTGCCAGCAGTTACGGGACAGACCTTAACACTGAAGCTTTCTTT.

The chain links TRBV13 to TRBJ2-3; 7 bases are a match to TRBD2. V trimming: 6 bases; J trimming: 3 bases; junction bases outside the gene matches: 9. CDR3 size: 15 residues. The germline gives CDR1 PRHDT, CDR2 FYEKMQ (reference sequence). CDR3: CASSDLGEGTDTQYF. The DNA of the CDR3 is TGTGCCAGCAGTGACCTGGGGGAGGGGACAGATACGCAGTATTTT.

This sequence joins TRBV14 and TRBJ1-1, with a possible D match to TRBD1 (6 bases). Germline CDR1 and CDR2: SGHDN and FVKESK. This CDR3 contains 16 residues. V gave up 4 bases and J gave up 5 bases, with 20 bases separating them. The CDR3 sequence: CASSPRGGGRLTEAFF. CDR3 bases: TGTGCCAGCAGCCCCCGGGGAGGGGGGCGCTTAACTGAAGCTTTCTTT.

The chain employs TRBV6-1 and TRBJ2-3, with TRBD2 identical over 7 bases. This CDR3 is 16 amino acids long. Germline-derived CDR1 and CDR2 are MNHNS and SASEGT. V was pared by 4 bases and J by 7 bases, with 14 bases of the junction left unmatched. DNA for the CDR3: TGTGCCAGCAGTGTCGACCCCTTGGGAGGGCGCAATACGCAGTATTTT. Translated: CASSVDPLGGRNTQYF.